A selection of T cell receptor beta chains follows, all from one sample in a study of blood T cell repertoires in COVID-19. Measured with immunoSEQ multiplex PCR; TCRdb has only the in-frame clones, and not every one. The data contain 130,000 to 150,000 clones, 85% of them singletons. Sequencing was carried out using PBMCs or T cells enriched from blood (not recorded which). The source of these receptors is a woman in her forties who had recovered from COVID-19. CDR3s include the opening cysteine and the closing phenylalanine or tryptophan. The order of the fields is D gene, J gene, clone size, V gene, CDR3 protein, CDR3 DNA. D genes are given only for firm matches. Not all rows give a size; the values are once, few, many and, for expanded clones, a class.

D gene: TRBD2; J gene: TRBJ2-7; clone size: NA; V gene: TRBV5-5; CDR3 protein: CASSLELAATYEQYF; CDR3 DNA: TGTGCCAGCAGCTTGGAGCTAGCGGCGACCTACGAGCAGTACTTC
D gene: NA; J gene: TRBJ1-1; clone size: NA; V gene: TRBV18; CDR3 protein: CASSSRAGEQGEAFF; CDR3 DNA: TGTGCCAGCTCATCTCGGGCGGGGGAACAGGGTGAAGCTTTCTTT
D gene: TRBD1; J gene: TRBJ1-2; clone size: NA; V gene: TRBV13; CDR3 protein: CASSLGQGHYGYTF; CDR3 DNA: TGTGCCAGCAGCTTAGGACAGGGGCACTATGGCTACACCTTC
D gene: NA; J gene: TRBJ2-2; clone size: few; V gene: TRBV28; CDR3 protein: CASRRQMNTGELFF; CDR3 DNA: TGTGCCAGCAGGCGACAGATGAACACCGGGGAGCTGTTTTTT
D gene: NA; J gene: TRBJ2-3; clone size: NA; V gene: TRBV5-1; CDR3 protein: CASSFGDTQYF; CDR3 DNA: TGCGCCAGCAGCTTCGGAGATACGCAGTATTTT
D gene: TRBD1; J gene: TRBJ2-1; clone size: NA; V gene: TRBV29-1; CDR3 protein: CSVDRDRGLFFEQFF; CDR3 DNA: TGCAGCGTGGACCGGGACAGGGGGCTATTTTTTGAGCAGTTCTTC
D gene: NA; J gene: TRBJ2-7; clone size: NA; V gene: TRBV6-5; CDR3 protein: CASSPGDEQYF; CDR3 DNA: TGTGCCAGCAGCCCGGGAGACGAGCAGTACTTC
D gene: NA; J gene: TRBJ1-1; clone size: NA; V gene: TRBV15; CDR3 protein: CATSTAGLNTEAFF; CDR3 DNA: TGTGCCACCAGCACGGCAGGGCTGAACACTGAAGCTTTCTTT
D gene: TRBD2; J gene: TRBJ2-1; clone size: once; V gene: TRBV19; CDR3 protein: CASSIASGRANEQFF; CDR3 DNA: TGTGCCAGTAGTATCGCTAGCGGGAGGGCAAATGAGCAGTTCTTC
D gene: TRBD1; J gene: TRBJ1-2; clone size: NA; V gene: TRBV7-9; CDR3 protein: CASGTGNYGYTF; CDR3 DNA: TGTGCCAGCGGGACAGGGAACTATGGCTACACCTTC